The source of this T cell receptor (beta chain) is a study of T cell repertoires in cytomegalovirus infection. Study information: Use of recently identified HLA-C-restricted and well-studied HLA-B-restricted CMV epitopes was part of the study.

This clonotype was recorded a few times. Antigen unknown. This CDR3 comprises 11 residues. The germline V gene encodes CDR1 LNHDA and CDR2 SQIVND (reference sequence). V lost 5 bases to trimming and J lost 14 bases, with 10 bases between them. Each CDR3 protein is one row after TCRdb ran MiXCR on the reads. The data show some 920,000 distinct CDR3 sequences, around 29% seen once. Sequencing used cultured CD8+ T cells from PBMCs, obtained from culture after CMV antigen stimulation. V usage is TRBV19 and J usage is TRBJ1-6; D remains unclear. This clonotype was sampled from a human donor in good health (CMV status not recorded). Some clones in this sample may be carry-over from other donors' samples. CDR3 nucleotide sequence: TGTGCCAGTAGTGAAGGCTGGACCCTCCACTTT. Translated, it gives CASSEGWTLHF.